This T cell receptor (beta chain) was documented in a study of T-cell memory formation after mild COVID-19. Trimming stripped 0 bases from V and 0 bases from J, with 17 bases between. The V gene's germline CDR1 is LGHNA and CDR2 YNFKEQ. CDR3 length: 18 residues. This clonotype was recorded a few times. Its antigen is not identified. TCRalpha and TCRbeta libraries used 5'RACE with constant-segment primers and UMIs. TCRdb re-called the 5' RACE reads through MiXCR, storing one row per CDR3 protein. The sample lists about 430,000 distinct CDR3 sequences, approximately 19% occurring once. General study results and limits: The authors left the SARS-CoV-2 specificity of second-wave clones peaking on day 37 unconfirmed.

The TCR comes from a man between 18 and 29 years old who had mild COVID-19 (a few samples of this study predate the infection). Cell type and time point are not known. Sequences were obtained from PBMCs or a T cell subset sorted from them (not recorded which). The rearrangement uses TRBV4-2 and TRBJ1-1; D gene unclear. DNA of the CDR3: TGTGCCAGCAGCCAAGATCCCGGGCCCTCGAGGGTGAACACTGAAGCTTTCTTT. Its protein product is CASSQDPGPSRVNTEAFF.